This TCR beta chain was sequenced in a study of blood T cell repertoires in COVID-19. Trimming took off 6 bases at V and 0 bases at J, with 15 bases between the two ends. CDR1 LGHDT and CDR2 YNNKEL come from the germline V gene (reference sequence). CDR3 length equals 17 residues. The table came from immunoSEQ multiplex PCR; TCRdb's copy has only in-frame clones and leaves some out. The sample has 9,500 to 12,000 clones; 80% to 85% are singletons. Sequencing was done on a sample of peripheral blood. This receptor was taken from a man between 65 and 85 years old with active COVID-19. The chain combines TRBV3-1 (or the pseudogene TRBV3-2) with TRBJ2-6; D gene unclear. For the CDR3, the DNA is TGTGCCAGCAGTCGAAGACACAGCAACTCTGGGGCCAACGTCCTGACTTTC. Translating gives CASSRRHSNSGANVLTF.